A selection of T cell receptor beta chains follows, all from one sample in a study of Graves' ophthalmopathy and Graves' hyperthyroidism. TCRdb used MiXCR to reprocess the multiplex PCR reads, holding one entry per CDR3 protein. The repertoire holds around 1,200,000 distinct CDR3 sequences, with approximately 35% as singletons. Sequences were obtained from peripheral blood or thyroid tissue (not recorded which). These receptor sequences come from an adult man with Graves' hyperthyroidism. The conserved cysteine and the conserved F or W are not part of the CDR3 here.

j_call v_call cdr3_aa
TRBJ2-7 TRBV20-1 SAMGRASGTKYEQY
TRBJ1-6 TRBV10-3 AISEISSYNSPLH
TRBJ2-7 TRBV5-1 ASSLRTSGSVEQY
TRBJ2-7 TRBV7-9 ASSFGFGTHSYEQY
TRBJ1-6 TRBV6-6 ASTETPRGGNSPLH
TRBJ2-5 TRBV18 ASSPTSPGQPY
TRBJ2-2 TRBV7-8 ASSFAYGTGMILRELF
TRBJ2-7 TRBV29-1 SAAGLAGGSYEQY
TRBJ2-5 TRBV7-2 ASSWTGRRVGETQY
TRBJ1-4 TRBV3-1 ASSTRATGEKLF
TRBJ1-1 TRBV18 ASSPEERHKNTEAF
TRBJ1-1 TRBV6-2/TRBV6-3 ASSPPTGERAEAF
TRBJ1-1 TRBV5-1 VSSPGTPYEAF
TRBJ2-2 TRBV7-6 ASSLGGSAG
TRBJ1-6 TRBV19 ASADGQGVSPLH
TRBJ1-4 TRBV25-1 ASNIGEKLF
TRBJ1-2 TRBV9 ASSVADRAYGYT
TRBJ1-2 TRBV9 ASSAEQSSNYGYT
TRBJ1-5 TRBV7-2 ASSPIGIGNSPQH
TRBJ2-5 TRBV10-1 ATSTRTGGGGETQY
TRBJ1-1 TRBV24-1 ATSDSRQGARNTEAF
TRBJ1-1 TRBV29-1 SVETSGGSGTEAF
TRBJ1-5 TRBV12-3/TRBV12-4 ASRSGANQPQH
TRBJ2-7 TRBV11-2 ASSPSQGTRTYEQY
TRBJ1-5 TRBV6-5 ASTIMPPGTAGNQPQH
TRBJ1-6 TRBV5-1 ASSPLGTENSPLH
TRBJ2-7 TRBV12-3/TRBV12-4 ASGKRDKPYEQY
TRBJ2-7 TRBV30 AGGHTYEQY
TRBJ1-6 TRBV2 ASRGLRNSPLH
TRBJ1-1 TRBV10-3 ATTLEAF
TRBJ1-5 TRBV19 ALGTGGNQPQH
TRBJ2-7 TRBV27 ASQPAVVSYEQY
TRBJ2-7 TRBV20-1 SAKDRGQYEQY
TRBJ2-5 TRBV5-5 ASSQDSLNQETQY
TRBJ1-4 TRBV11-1 ASSTPPSWGHEKLF
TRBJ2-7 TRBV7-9 ASTPHSNYEQH